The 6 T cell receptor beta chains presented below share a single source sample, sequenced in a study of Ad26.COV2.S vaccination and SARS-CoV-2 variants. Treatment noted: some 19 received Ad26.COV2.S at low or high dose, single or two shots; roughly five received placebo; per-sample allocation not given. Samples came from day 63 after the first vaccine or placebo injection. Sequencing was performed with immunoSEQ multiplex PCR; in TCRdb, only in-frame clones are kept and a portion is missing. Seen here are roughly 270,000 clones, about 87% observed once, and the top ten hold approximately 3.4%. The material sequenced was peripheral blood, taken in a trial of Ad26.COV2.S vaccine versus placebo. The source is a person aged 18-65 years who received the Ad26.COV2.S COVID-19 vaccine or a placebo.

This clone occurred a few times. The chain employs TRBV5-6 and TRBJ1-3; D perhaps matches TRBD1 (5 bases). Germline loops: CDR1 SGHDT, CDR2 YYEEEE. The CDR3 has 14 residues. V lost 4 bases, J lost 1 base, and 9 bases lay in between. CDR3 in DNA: TGTGCCAGCAGCCCGACAGCTTCTGGAAACACCATATATTTT. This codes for CASSPTASGNTIYF.

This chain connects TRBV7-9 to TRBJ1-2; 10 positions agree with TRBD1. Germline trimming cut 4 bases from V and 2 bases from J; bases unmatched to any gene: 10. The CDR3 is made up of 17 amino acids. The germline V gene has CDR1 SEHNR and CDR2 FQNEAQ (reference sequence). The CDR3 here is CASSSARDRGYNYGYTF. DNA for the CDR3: TGTGCCAGCAGCTCGGCCCGGGACAGGGGCTACAACTATGGCTACACCTTC.

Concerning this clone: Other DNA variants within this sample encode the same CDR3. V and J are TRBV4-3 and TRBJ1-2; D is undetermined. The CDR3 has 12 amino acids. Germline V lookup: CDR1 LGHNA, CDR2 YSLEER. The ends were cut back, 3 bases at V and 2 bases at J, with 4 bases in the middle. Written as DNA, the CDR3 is TGCGCCAGCAGCCAGGCAAACTATGGCTACACCTTC. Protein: CASSQANYGYTF.

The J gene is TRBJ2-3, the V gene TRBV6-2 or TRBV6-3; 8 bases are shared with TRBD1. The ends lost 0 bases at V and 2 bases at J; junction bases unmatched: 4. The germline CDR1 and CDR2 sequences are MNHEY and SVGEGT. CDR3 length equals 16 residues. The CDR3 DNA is TGTGCCAGCAGTTACTCTCGGGACAGGAACACAGATACGCAGTATTTT. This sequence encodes CASSYSRDRNTDTQYF.

As DNA, the CDR3 is TGTGCCAGCAGCGTAGCTTCGGCAGGGGCTGGAAACACCATATATTTT. Its translation: CASSVASAGAGNTIYF. J is TRBJ1-3 and V is TRBV9; possibly TRBD1 for D (6 bases). The germline CDR1 and CDR2 sequences are SGDLS and YYNGEE. The CDR3 runs to 16 residues. Deletions cut 0 bases from V and 2 bases from J, with 12 bases between.

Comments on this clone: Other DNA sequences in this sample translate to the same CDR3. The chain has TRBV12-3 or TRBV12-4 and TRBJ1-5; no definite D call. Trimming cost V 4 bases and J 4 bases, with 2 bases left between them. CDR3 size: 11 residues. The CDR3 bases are TGTGCCAGCAGTTCTAATCAGCCCCAGCATTTT. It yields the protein CASSSNQPQHF.